The following is a T cell receptor (beta chain) sequence with its context. Its antigen is as yet unknown. The junction differs from germline at one of its ends, possibly a read error. RNA transcripts gave rise to amplified TCR beta CDR3 regions. The TCR CDR3 was amplified in a first-round RT-PCR using the HTBI primer set. TCRdb redid the calling of the multiplex PCR reads with MiXCR, one entry per CDR3 protein. Among about 840,000 distinct CDR3 sequences listed, roughly 40% were seen once. Absence of ophthalmopathy progression within 18 months defined stable Graves' hyperthyroidism. Diagnosing involved the use of clinical symptoms, serum thyroxine and TRAb, thyroid ultrasound and orbital computed tomography. The data were taken from a study of T cells in Graves' hyperthyroidism and ophthalmopathy. Findings and caveats of the study: A model of 13 V-J features distinguished ophthalmopathy from stable hyperthyroidism. The model predicted ophthalmopathy a median around 6.5 months before onset.

The TCR sequence derives from a man aged 18 to 35 with Graves' hyperthyroidism. Material: blood.

This CDR3 reads CSVEGGQPQHF. CDR3 DNA sequence: TGCAGCGTAGAAGGGGGTCAGCCCCAGCATTTT. The genes are TRBV29-1 and TRBJ1-5, with D possibly TRBD1 on 6 matching bases. CDR1 and CDR2 (germline): SQVTM, ANQGSEA. CDR3 length: 11 amino acids.